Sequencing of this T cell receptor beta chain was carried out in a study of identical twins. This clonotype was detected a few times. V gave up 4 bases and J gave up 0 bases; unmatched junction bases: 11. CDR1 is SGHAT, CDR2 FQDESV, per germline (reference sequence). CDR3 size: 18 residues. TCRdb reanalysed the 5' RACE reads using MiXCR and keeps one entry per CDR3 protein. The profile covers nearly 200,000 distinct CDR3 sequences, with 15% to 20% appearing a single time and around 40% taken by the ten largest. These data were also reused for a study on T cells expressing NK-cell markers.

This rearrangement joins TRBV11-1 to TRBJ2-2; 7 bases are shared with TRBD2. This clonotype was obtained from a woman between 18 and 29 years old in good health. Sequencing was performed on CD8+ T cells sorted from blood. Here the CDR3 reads CASSSLGSSGPNTGELFF. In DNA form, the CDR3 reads TGTGCCAGCAGCTCGCTGGGGTCTAGCGGACCGAACACCGGGGAGCTGTTTTTT. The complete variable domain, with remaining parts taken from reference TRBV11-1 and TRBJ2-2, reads EAEVAQSPRYKITEKSQAVAFWCDPISGHATLYWYRQILGQGPELLVQFQDESVVDDSQLPKDRFSAERLKGVDSTLKIQPAELGDSAMYLCASSSLGSSGPNTGELFFGEGSRLTVL.